This T cell receptor beta chain was captured by sequencing in a study of T cell responses to AZD1222 COVID-19 vaccine. Study-wide context: Pooled in the analysis were second doses at about 4 or about 12 weeks. Findings and caveats of the study: After the peak T cell response, and only then, were repertoires sampled. Compared with day 0, the breadth and depth of the Spike-specific TCR repertoire rose significantly after two doses of AZD1222.

The protocol was immunoSEQ multiplex PCR, while the TCRdb copy is restricted to in-frame clones and leaves out a portion. The repertoire has over 110,000 clones, less than 95% of them found once; the top ten carry approximately 3%. The V end lost 2 bases, the J end lost 1 base, and 12 bases lay between the germline ends. The CDR3 sequence is 16 residues long. Germline CDR1 and CDR2: SGHNT and YYREEE (reference sequence). Concerning this clone itself: Its specificity is not known.

The gene calls are TRBV5-4 and TRBJ1-4; no reliable D call. Sequenced material: peripheral blood, taken on day 0 of AZD1222 vaccination. This sequence was found in an adult in good health. The CDR3 here is CASSLGRSGTNEKLFF. The CDR3 DNA sequence: TGTGCCAGCAGCTTAGGAAGGTCCGGAACTAATGAAAAACTGTTTTTT. The entire variable domain, with the rest obtained from reference TRBV5-4 and TRBJ1-4, is as follows: ETGVTQSPTHLIKTRGQQVTLRCSSQSGHNTVSWYQQALGQGPQFIFQYYREEENGRGNFPPRFSGLQFPNYSSELNVNALELDDSALYLCASSLGRSGTNEKLFFGSGTQLSVL.